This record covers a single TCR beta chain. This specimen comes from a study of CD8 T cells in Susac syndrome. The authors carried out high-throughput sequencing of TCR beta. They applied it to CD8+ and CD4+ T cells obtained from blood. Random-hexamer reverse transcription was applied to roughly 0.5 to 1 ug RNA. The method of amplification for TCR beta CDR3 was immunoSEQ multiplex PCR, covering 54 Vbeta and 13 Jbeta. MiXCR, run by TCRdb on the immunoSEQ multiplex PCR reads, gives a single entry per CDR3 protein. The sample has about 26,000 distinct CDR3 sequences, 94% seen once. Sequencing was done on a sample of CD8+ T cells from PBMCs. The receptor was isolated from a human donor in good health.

In nucleotides, the CDR3 is TGCGCCAGCAGTTTAACCCCCCGGGGGGTGAACACTGAAGCTTTCTTT. This codes for CASSLTPRGVNTEAFF. V is TRBV5-1 and J is TRBJ1-1, with a possible D match to TRBD1 (5 bases). There are 16 residues in the CDR3. V was shortened by 5 bases and J by 0 bases, with 17 bases between the two germline ends. CDR1 is SGHRS, CDR2 YFSETQ, per germline.